This T cell receptor beta chain emerged from a study of CD8+ T cells in alopecia areata. General study results and limits: Persistence during tofacitinib was seen for many expanded lesional clones in scalp and blood. Resident alphabeta T-cell populations of normal skin are likewise subject to sequencing in scalp samples.

This clone was detected only once. Its antigen remains unidentified. cDNA reverse transcribed from extracted RNA served as the sequencing template. Libraries were prepared by immunoSEQ multiplex PCR; TCRdb keeps only in-frame clonotypes and omits some of them. The sample carries 170,000 or so clones, 50% to 65% recorded once. Treatment specified: oral pan-JAK inhibitor, 5-10 mg twice daily. CDR3 length: 12 amino acids. Germline V gene data show CDR1 as WSHSY and CDR2 as SAAADI. The germline V and J ends were trimmed by 4 bases and 4 bases, with 8 bases remaining between them. The source is a human donor with alopecia areata. This sample comprised CD8+ T cells sorted from blood, obtained at week 24, from a patient treated with tofacitinib. The chain uses TRBV10-2 and TRBJ2-7; D is undetermined. The CDR3 is CASSVRIYEQYF. The CDR3 DNA follows: TGCGCCAGCAGTGTAAGGATATACGAGCAGTACTTC.